The 18 T cell receptor beta chains in this list originate from one sample, sequenced in a study of blood T cell repertoires in COVID-19 (dated by TCRdb to the early 2020s). The library relied on the immunoSEQ multiplex PCR assay. As stored in TCRdb, this immuneACCESS dataset retains in-frame rearrangements with V and J assigned. A fraction of the clones does not appear; measured against another copy, unresolved V genes explain less than half of the discrepancy, and the remainder lacks a known reason. The table for this sample lists around 310,000 clones; 88% of them were counted only once. Under 6% of the sample goes to the ten largest clones. Material: PBMCs or T cells enriched from blood (not recorded which). The receptor set was obtained from a man aged 25-40 years who had recovered from COVID-19.

This clone showed up just a few times. The chain is built from TRBV28 and TRBJ1-6; a weak D match, TRBD1 (5 bases). The CDR3 contains 17 residues. Germline-derived CDR1 and CDR2 are MDHEN and SYDVKM. Between the trimmed V and J ends, which lost 2 bases and 0 bases, there was a span of 11 bases. Here the CDR3 DNA reads TGTGCCAGCAGTTTACGGGGGACGGGCTCCTATAATTCACCCCTCCACTTT. This gives the protein CASSLRGTGSYNSPLHF.

The chain joins TRBV6-5 to TRBJ2-1; no definite D call. The CDR3 is 11 residues long. Per the germline V gene, CDR1 is MNHEY and CDR2 is SVGAGI. The V end lost 1 base, the J end lost 10 bases, and 5 bases lay between the germline ends. The CDR3 sequence is CASSYYEEQFF. The CDR3 DNA is TGTGCCAGCAGTTACTACGAGGAGCAGTTCTTC.

This chain uses TRBV7-9 with TRBJ2-2, with 9 bases lining up with TRBD1. V shed 5 bases and J 0 bases; nucleotides not matched to a gene: 7. CDR1 and CDR2 (germline): SEHNR, FQNEAQ (reference sequence). The CDR3 runs to 17 residues. The CDR3 loop is CASSPTRDRANTGELFF. CDR3 coding DNA: TGTGCCAGCAGCCCGACCCGGGACAGGGCGAACACCGGGGAGCTGTTTTTT. The full variable domain, completed using reference TRBV7-9 and TRBJ2-2, is DTGVSQNPRHKITKRGQNVTFRCDPISEHNRLYWYRQTLGQGPEFLTYFQNEAQLEKSRLLSDRFSAERPKGSFSTLEIQRTEQGDSAMYLCASSPTRDRANTGELFFGEGSRLTVL.

The chain links TRBV7-9 to TRBJ2-1; perhaps TRBD2 as D (6 bases). This CDR3 region has 15 residues. Germline lookup yields CDR1 SEHNR and CDR2 FQNEAQ (reference sequence). V was cut by 7 bases and J by 4 bases, with 17 bases left in between. CDR3 loop: CASTLGVADYNEQFF. The DNA for the CDR3 is TGTGCCAGCACCCTGGGGGTAGCGGATTACAATGAGCAGTTCTTC.

The V gene is TRBV18, the J gene TRBJ1-4; possible D gene TRBD1, 6 bases. Germline V gene sequence: CDR1 KGHSH, CDR2 LQKENI. The CDR3 contains 14 residues. The V gene lost 2 bases and the J gene lost 6 bases, with 10 bases spanning the gap. As DNA, the CDR3 is TGTGCCAGCTCACCAACAGGGAAGGATGAAAAACTGTTTTTT. Its protein is CASSPTGKDEKLFF.

The genes are TRBV9 and TRBJ1-1; weak D call: TRBD1 (5 bases). V was cut by 3 bases and J by 3 bases, with 9 bases left in between. The CDR3 consists of 13 residues. The germline CDR1 and CDR2 sequences are SGDLS and YYNGEE. The CDR3 sequence is CASSGGSYTEAFF. DNA of the CDR3: TGTGCCAGCAGCGGGGGCAGTTACACTGAAGCTTTCTTT.

The CDR3 nucleotides read TGTGCCAGCAGCCCTCAGGCCTTGCAAGAGACCCAGTACTTC. This sequence encodes CASSPQALQETQYF. J is TRBJ2-5 and V is TRBV4-2; D unclear. The germline gives CDR1 LGHNA, CDR2 YNFKEQ. Trimming removed 4 bases from V and 2 bases from J, with 11 bases in between. This CDR3 has 14 amino acids.

Only a few counts were recorded for this clone. The chain has TRBV19 and TRBJ2-2; a weak D match, TRBD2 (6 bases). Germline loops: CDR1 LNHDA, CDR2 SQIVND (reference sequence). Deletions cut 5 bases from V and 0 bases from J, with 22 bases between. The CDR3 covers 19 residues. The CDR3 bases are TGTGCCAGTAGTCCAGGGACTGATACAGCGGGCACGAACACCGGGGAGCTGTTTTTT. It translates to CASSPGTDTAGTNTGELFF.

This sequence joins TRBV10-2 and TRBJ2-5; 12 nucleotides match TRBD2. Trimming at V came to 4 bases and at J to 4 bases, leaving 4 bases not matched to a gene. The CDR3 extends over 15 amino acids. Germline CDR1 is WSHSY and CDR2 is SAAADI. The CDR3 bases are TGCGCCAGCAGTGCTCTAGCGGGGGGGCGAGAGACCCAGTACTTC. It yields the protein CASSALAGGRETQYF.

The chain is built from TRBV13 and TRBJ2-7; 8 bases line up with TRBD1. This CDR3 is built from 14 residues. J gave up 4 bases and V 4 bases, and 6 bases lay outside the gene matches. CDR1 is PRHDT and CDR2 is FYEKMQ in the germline V gene (reference sequence). This CDR3 is CASSSRQGAYEQYF. Here the CDR3 DNA reads TGTGCCAGCAGCTCCCGCCAGGGGGCTTACGAGCAGTACTTC.

The chain recombines TRBV6-9 with TRBJ1-3, with TRBD1 identical over 7 bases. This CDR3 has 14 residues. The junction had 6 bases not matched to a gene; V was cut back by 4 bases and J by 6 bases. Germline CDR1 reads MNHGY; CDR2 reads SVAAGI. The CDR3: CASSCGTEENTIYF. The CDR3 DNA is TGTGCCAGCAGTTGCGGGACAGAGGAAAACACCATATATTTT.

This clone has only one observation. V gene TRBV2 combines with J gene TRBJ2-5; TRBD2 matches 10 bases. The trim removed 6 bases at V and 0 bases at J, leaving 4 bases unmatched. Per the germline V gene, CDR1 is SNHLY and CDR2 is FYNNEI. The CDR3 consists of 15 residues. The CDR3 nucleotides are TGTGCCAGCAGATTAGCGGGGGGCGACCAAGAGACCCAGTACTTC. This translates into CASRLAGGDQETQYF.

The chain is built from TRBV10-3 and TRBJ2-2; D possibly corresponds to TRBD1 (6 bases). Germline CDR1 is ENHRY and CDR2 is SYGVKD. This CDR3 has 14 amino acids. V shed 5 bases and J shed 1 base, with 8 bases lying between them. The CDR3 DNA sequence: TGTGCCATCAGTAGGGGACAGAACACCGGGGAGCTGTTTTTT. Amino acid sequence: CAISRGQNTGELFF.

This clone has just one count. This rearrangement joins TRBV28 to TRBJ2-7, with D possibly TRBD2 on 5 matching bases. Germline values: CDR1 MDHEN, CDR2 SYDVKM. V shed 4 bases and J shed 4 bases, with 17 bases lying between them. The CDR3 contains 15 residues. The CDR3 loop is CASSSAPRGYYEQYF. The CDR3 nucleotides read TGTGCCAGCAGTTCTGCCCCCCGGGGATATTACGAGCAGTACTTC.

This clone was observed once. The chain uses TRBV2 and TRBJ2-5, with D maybe TRBD2 (5 bases). Trimming removed 9 bases from V and 11 bases from J, with 16 bases in between. The CDR3 consists of 11 residues. CDR1 and CDR2 (germline): SNHLY, FYNNEI. CDR3 in DNA: TGTGCCAGTTCCTCTTACCGGGAACAGTACTTC. Its translation is CASSSYREQYF.

The J gene is TRBJ2-7, the V gene TRBV21-1; the tabulated D call, TRBD1, remains unverified against the DNA. TRBV21-1 is a recognized pseudogene. The CDR3 loop spans 15 amino acids. The CDR3 protein is CASSNNRALGHEQYF. In nucleotides, the CDR3 is TGTGCCAGCAGCAACAACAGGGCCCTAGGGCACGAGCAGTACTTC.

The sample holds one count of this clone. The CDR3 DNA sequence: TGCGCCAGCAGCTTCGCAGGGAACACTGAAGCTTTCTTT. Protein sequence: CASSFAGNTEAFF. The V and J genes are TRBV5-1 and TRBJ1-1; D is uncertain. Looked up from germline, CDR1 is SGHRS and CDR2 is YFSETQ. There are 13 residues in the CDR3. V lost 2 bases and J 1 base, leaving 6 bases between the germline ends.

This clone was picked up one time. The chain joins TRBV5-1 to TRBJ2-5, with D tentatively TRBD1 (5 bases). Germline CDR1 is SGHRS and CDR2 is YFSETQ. Between the trimmed V and J ends, which lost 2 bases and 1 base, there was a span of 9 bases. This CDR3 has 14 residues. Here the CDR3 DNA reads TGCGCCAGCAGCTTCTCAGGGATCCAAGAGACCCAGTACTTC. Amino acid sequence: CASSFSGIQETQYF.